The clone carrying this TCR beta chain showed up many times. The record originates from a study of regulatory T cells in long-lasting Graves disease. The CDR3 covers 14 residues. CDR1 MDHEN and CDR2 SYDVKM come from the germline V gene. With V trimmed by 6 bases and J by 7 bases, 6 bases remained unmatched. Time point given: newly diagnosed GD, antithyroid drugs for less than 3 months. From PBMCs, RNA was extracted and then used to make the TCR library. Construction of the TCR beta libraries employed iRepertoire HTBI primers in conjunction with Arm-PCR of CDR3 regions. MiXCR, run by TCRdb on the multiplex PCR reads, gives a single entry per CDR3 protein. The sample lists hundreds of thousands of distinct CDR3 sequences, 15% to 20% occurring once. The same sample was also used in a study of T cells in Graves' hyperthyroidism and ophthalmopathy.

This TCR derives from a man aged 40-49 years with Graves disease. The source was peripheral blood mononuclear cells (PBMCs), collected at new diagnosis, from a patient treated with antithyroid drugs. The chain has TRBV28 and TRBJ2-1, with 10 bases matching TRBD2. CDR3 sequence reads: CASSISGGSNEQFF. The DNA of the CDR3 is TGTGCCAGCAGCATTAGCGGGGGGTCGAATGAGCAGTTCTTC.